Below are 3 T cell receptor beta chains sequenced from a single sample in a study of cytomegalovirus exposure and HLA in healthy donors. PCR primers comprised 60 Vbeta and 13 Jbeta primers. The assay was immunoSEQ multiplex PCR, and TCRdb's table has in-frame clones only and misses some. The table shows 150,000 to 200,000 clones, with approximately 82% occurring only once. The sequencing input was PBMCs. The receptors were gathered from a woman in her 40s in good health and CMV-seropositive.

The chain carries TRBV25-1 and TRBJ1-1; D gene unclear. The CDR3 has 14 residues. Trimming pared 3 bases from V and 1 base from J, leaving 9 bases between. Germline V gives CDR1 MGHDK, CDR2 SYGVNS. CDR3 in amino acids: CASSDHEGNTEAFF. CDR3 nucleotides: TGTGCCAGCAGTGACCATGAGGGGAACACTGAAGCTTTCTTT. The full variable domain, completed using reference TRBV25-1 and TRBJ1-1, is EADIYQTPRYLVIGTGKKITLECSQTMGHDKMYWYQQDPGMELHLIHYSYGVNSTEKGDLSSESTVSRIRTEHFPLTLESARPSHTSQYLCASSDHEGNTEAFFGQGTRLTVV.

The V and J genes are TRBV7-9 and TRBJ2-7; TRBD1 matches at 8 bases. There are 15 residues in the CDR3. J lost 2 bases, V lost 6 bases, and 9 bases had no gene match. The germline V gene has CDR1 SEHNR and CDR2 FQNEAQ (reference sequence). The CDR3 sequence: CASSTNTGGTYEQYF. The CDR3 DNA reads as TGTGCCAGCAGTACCAACACAGGGGGGACCTACGAGCAGTACTTC.

This clone occurred a few times. The chain combines TRBV30 with TRBJ2-7; D ambiguous. CDR1 GTSNPN and CDR2 SVGIG come from the germline V gene (reference sequence). The V gene lost 3 bases and the J gene lost 4 bases, with 10 bases spanning the gap. The CDR3 runs to 12 residues. The CDR3 coding sequence is TGTGCCTGGAGAGCTTTGACATACGAGCAGTACTTC. Protein: CAWRALTYEQYF.